The entry below gives a single T cell receptor (beta chain) sequence along with its context. This sample is part of a study of blood T cell repertoires in COVID-19. Study in general: From T cells, B-cell-depleted T cells, or PBMCs came the material, which was cDNA or gDNA.

Participant-reported clinical history was the basis for cohort assignment. Trimming left V 2 bases short and J 4 bases short, with 9 bases between. CDR1 MNHNY and CDR2 SVGAGI come from the germline V gene (reference sequence). The CDR3 extends over 14 amino acids. In the original processing: Quantification of nucleated cells was approximated via reference gene primer amplification. Data came from immunoSEQ multiplex PCR; TCRdb stores just in-frame clones and leaves some out. The DNA was the basis for D and trimming; V, J and clone size are from that table. Altogether 250,000 to 350,000 clones are present, around 90% being singletons, with the ten largest covering roughly 1.1%.

The receptor comes from a woman in her 30s who had recovered from COVID-19. This sequence joins TRBV6-6 and TRBJ2-4; possible D gene TRBD1, 6 bases. Sequenced: PBMCs or T cells enriched from blood (not recorded which). CDR3 sequence reads: CASSYLQGKNIQYF. CDR3 nucleotide sequence: TGTGCCAGCAGTTACCTACAGGGAAAAAACATTCAGTACTTC.